Shown below are 13 T cell receptor beta chains from a single sample sequenced in a study of OX40 agonist ivuxolimab in advanced cancers. The assay was immunoSEQ multiplex PCR, and TCRdb's table has in-frame clones only and misses some. The sample includes 130,000 or so clones, 90% of them seen just once. Sequenced here: CD4+ or CD8+ T cells sorted from blood, sampled in a trial of the OX40 agonist ivuxolimab. Receptors originate from an adult with an advanced solid tumor such as melanoma, head and neck, liver or kidney cancer.

This chain joins TRBV28 and TRBJ2-1; tentative D call: TRBD1 (5 bases). Trimming cost V 2 bases and J 8 bases, with 10 bases left between them. The CDR3 extends over 13 amino acids. Germline values: CDR1 MDHEN, CDR2 SYDVKM. The CDR3 sequence is CASSLGQGYEQFF. The CDR3 DNA reads TGTGCCAGCAGTTTAGGGCAGGGCTATGAGCAGTTCTTC.

The chain carries TRBV19 and TRBJ1-4, with D hard to call. Trimming shortened V by 5 bases and J by 6 bases, and 13 bases separated the two germline ends. In germline, CDR1 is LNHDA, CDR2 SQIVND (reference sequence). The CDR3 length is 14 residues. The CDR3 coding sequence is TGTGCCAGTAGTTTGCCCGGGAATGATGAAAAACTGTTTTTT. This translates into CASSLPGNDEKLFF.

V and J are TRBV7-9 and TRBJ2-3, with 10 bases aligning to TRBD2. CDR1 and CDR2 (germline): SEHNR, FQNEAQ (reference sequence). The CDR3 has 16 residues. V trimming: 4 bases; J trimming: 2 bases; junction bases outside the gene matches: 6. The CDR3 sequence: CASSSPGLAFTDTQYF. The CDR3 DNA reads TGTGCCAGCAGCTCACCGGGACTAGCGTTCACAGATACGCAGTATTTT.

This clone appeared a single time. The rearrangement links TRBV28 to TRBJ2-5; 8 nucleotides match TRBD1. CDR1 and CDR2 from the germline V gene are MDHEN and SYDVKM. V dropped 5 bases and J dropped 0; count of bases not matched to a gene: 8. The CDR3 loop spans 16 amino acids. For the CDR3, the DNA is TGTGCCAGCAGTCCATGGACAGGGTCCCACCAAGAGACCCAGTACTTC. This translates into CASSPWTGSHQETQYF.

The chain combines TRBV27 with TRBJ2-3; 8 bases agree with TRBD2. The CDR3 is 14 amino acids. Germline CDR1 and CDR2: MNHEY and SMNVEV (reference sequence). Trimming at V came to 6 bases and at J to 6 bases, leaving 8 bases not matched to a gene. CDR3 coding DNA: TGTGCCAGCAGCCTGACTAGCGCTTTCGATACGCAGTATTTT. Translating it yields CASSLTSAFDTQYF.

V and J are TRBV6-5 and TRBJ2-1; the match to TRBD2 covers 7 bases. The V and J ends lost 9 bases and 1 base, in that order; junction bases with no gene match: 9. The CDR3 totals 15 residues. The germline V gene encodes CDR1 MNHEY and CDR2 SVGAGI. As DNA, the CDR3 is TGTGCCAGTGGGTCCAGGACTAGTTCCTACAATGAGCAGTTCTTC. This sequence encodes CASGSRTSSYNEQFF.

The gene calls are TRBV7-3 and TRBJ2-3; TRBD1 matches at 9 bases. This CDR3 is 19 amino acids long. V trimming: 2 bases; J trimming: 5 bases; junction bases outside the gene matches: 17. Per germline, CDR1 SGHTA and CDR2 FQGTGA. The CDR3 bases are TGTGCCAGCAGCTTATTTCCCACACGGACAGGGGTCTCTGGAGATACGCAGTATTTT. It translates to CASSLFPTRTGVSGDTQYF.

The chain couples TRBV28 to TRBJ1-5, with TRBD1 matching over 9 bases. Germline assignment: CDR1 MDHEN and CDR2 SYDVKM. The V segment lost 8 bases and the J segment 6 bases; nucleotides outside the gene matches: 8. The CDR3 has 14 amino acids. CDR3 loop: CASLTTGGSQPQHF. The CDR3 DNA follows: TGTGCCAGCCTTACTACAGGGGGCTCTCAGCCCCAGCATTTT.

The chain couples TRBV10-3 to TRBJ2-7; D is possibly TRBD2 (5 bases). Germline V gene sequence: CDR1 ENHRY, CDR2 SYGVKD. The CDR3 length is 12 residues. V lost 4 bases and J 1 base, leaving 5 bases between the germline ends. CDR3 protein: CAISGTSYEQYF. The CDR3 DNA reads TGTGCCATCAGTGGGACTTCCTACGAGCAGTACTTC.

The chain employs TRBV25-1 and TRBJ2-2; D may be TRBD2 (6 bases). V was pared by 5 bases and J by 6 bases, with 13 bases between. Germline V gene lookup returns CDR1 MGHDK and CDR2 SYGVNS. This CDR3 spans 14 amino acids. The CDR3 region is CASSKLAWPGELFF. For the CDR3, the DNA is TGTGCCAGCAGTAAGCTAGCGTGGCCCGGGGAGCTGTTTTTT. The entire variable domain, with the rest obtained from reference TRBV25-1 and TRBJ2-2, is as follows: EADIYQTPRYLVIGTGKKITLECSQTMGHDKMYWYQQDPGMELHLIHYSYGVNSTEKGDLSSESTVSRIRTEHFPLTLESARPSHTSQYLCASSKLAWPGELFFGEGSRLTVL.

V is TRBV12-5 and J is TRBJ2-3; 7 nucleotides line up with TRBD1. The V and J ends lost 6 bases and 1 base, in that order; junction bases with no gene match: 4. CDR3 length equals 14 residues. Germline assignment: CDR1 LGHNT and CDR2 FRNRAP. As DNA, the CDR3 is TGTGCTAGTGGCAGGGGGTTCGGCACAGATACGCAGTATTTT. Residues: CASGRGFGTDTQYF.

The V gene is TRBV30, the J gene TRBJ2-6; possibly TRBD1 for D (6 bases). This CDR3 region has 15 residues. Trimming took 5 bases from V and 0 from J, leaving 11 bases between them. The germline V gene encodes CDR1 GTSNPN and CDR2 SVGIG (reference sequence). The CDR3: CAWDRTISGANVLTF. As DNA, the CDR3 is TGTGCCTGGGACAGGACGATCTCTGGGGCCAACGTCCTGACTTTC.

The chain couples TRBV28 to TRBJ2-2; D possibly corresponds to TRBD2 (6 bases). Deletions cut 2 bases from V and 3 bases from J, with 10 bases between. CDR3 size: 15 residues. The V gene's germline CDR1 is MDHEN and CDR2 SYDVKM. The CDR3 here is CASSLGGSDTGELFF. In DNA, the CDR3 is TGTGCCAGCAGTTTAGGGGGGAGCGACACCGGGGAGCTGTTTTTT.